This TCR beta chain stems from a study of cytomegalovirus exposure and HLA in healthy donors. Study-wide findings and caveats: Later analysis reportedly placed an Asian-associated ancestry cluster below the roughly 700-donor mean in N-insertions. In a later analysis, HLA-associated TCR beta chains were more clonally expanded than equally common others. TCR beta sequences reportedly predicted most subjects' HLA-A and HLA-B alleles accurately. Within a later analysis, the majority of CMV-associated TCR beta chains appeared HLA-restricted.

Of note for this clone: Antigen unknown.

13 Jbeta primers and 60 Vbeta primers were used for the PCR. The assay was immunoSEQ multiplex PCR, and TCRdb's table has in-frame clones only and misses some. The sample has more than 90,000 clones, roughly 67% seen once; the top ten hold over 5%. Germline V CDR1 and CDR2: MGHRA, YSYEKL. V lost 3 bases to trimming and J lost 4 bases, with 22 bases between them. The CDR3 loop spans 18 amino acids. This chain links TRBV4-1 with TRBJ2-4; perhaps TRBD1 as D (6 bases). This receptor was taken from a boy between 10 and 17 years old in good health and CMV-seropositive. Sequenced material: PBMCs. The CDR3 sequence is CASSHEGQGRGLKNIQYF. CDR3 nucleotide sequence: TGCGCCAGCAGCCACGAAGGGCAGGGGCGAGGCCTGAAAAACATTCAGTACTTC.